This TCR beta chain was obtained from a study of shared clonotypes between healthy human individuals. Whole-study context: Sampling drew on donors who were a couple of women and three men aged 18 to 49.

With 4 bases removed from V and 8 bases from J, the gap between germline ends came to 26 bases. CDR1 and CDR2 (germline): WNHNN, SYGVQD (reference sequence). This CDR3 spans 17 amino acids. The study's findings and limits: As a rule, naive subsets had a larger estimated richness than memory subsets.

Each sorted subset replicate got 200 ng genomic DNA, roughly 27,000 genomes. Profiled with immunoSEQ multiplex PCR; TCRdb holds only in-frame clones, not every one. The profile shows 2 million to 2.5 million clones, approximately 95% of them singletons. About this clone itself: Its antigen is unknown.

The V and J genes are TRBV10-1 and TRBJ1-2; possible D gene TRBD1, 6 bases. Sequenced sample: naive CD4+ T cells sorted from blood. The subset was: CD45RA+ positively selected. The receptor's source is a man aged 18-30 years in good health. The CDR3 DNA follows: TGCGCCAGCAGTGTTTCGTCGGGACAAATGCATAGCGAGGGCTACACCTTC. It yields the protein CASSVSSGQMHSEGYTF.